Each of the 27 T cell receptor beta chains below was sequenced from the same sample in a study of T cells in Graves' hyperthyroidism and ophthalmopathy. Researchers took RNA transcripts and amplified the TCR beta CDR3 regions from them. The TCR CDR3 first-round RT-PCR relied on the HTBI primer set. MiXCR, applied by TCRdb to the multiplex PCR reads, yields one record per CDR3 protein. Of approximately 600,000 distinct CDR3 sequences listed, about 14% are singletons. What was sequenced was blood. The receptors stem from a woman in her 40s with Graves' ophthalmopathy.

This clonotype was counted ten times or more. The chain is built from TRBV2 and TRBJ1-1, with 7 bases fitting TRBD1. Germline CDR1 is SNHLY and CDR2 is FYNNEI. V gave up 8 bases and J gave up 2 bases; unmatched junction bases: 17. This CDR3 has 17 amino acids. The CDR3 coding sequence is TGTGCCAGCTGTTTGGGACAACCGGGACAGCGAAACACTGAAGCTTTCTTT. Protein: CASCLGQPGQRNTEAFF.

In this sample, this clonotype turned up many times. V usage is TRBV6-5 and J usage is TRBJ2-7, with 8 bases matching TRBD2. This CDR3 spans 15 amino acids. Looked up from germline, CDR1 is MNHEY and CDR2 is SVGAGI. The V gene end was trimmed by 4 bases and the J gene end by 6 bases; junction bases not matched to a gene: 11. As DNA, the CDR3 is TGTGCCAGCAGTTCCAACCCGGGACTAGTAAGCGAGCAGTACTTC. Translation: CASSSNPGLVSEQYF.

This clonotype was counted a few times. The rearrangement links TRBV19 to TRBJ1-1, with 7 positions matching TRBD1. Germline V gene data show CDR1 as LNHDA and CDR2 as SQIVND (reference sequence). Unmatched junction bases numbered 4, after V lost 9 bases and J lost 0 bases. The CDR3 is 13 residues long. CDR3 region: CARRDRLNTEAFF. The CDR3 region has the DNA TGTGCCAGAAGGGACAGATTGAACACTGAAGCTTTCTTT.

This clonotype was seen repeatedly, ten times or more. The genes are TRBV10-2 and TRBJ2-3; TRBD2 agrees at 10 bases. J was trimmed by 3 bases and V by 4 bases; bases with no gene match: 4. The CDR3 is 15 amino acids. The V gene's germline CDR1 is WSHSY and CDR2 SAAADI. Here the CDR3 reads CASSGASGRTDTQYF. The CDR3 nucleotides are TGCGCCAGCAGTGGAGCTAGCGGGAGAACAGATACGCAGTATTTT.

The sample holds many counts of this clonotype. The chain links TRBV18 to TRBJ1-1; D uncertain. Germline V gene lookup returns CDR1 KGHSH and CDR2 LQKENI. Trimming cost V 0 bases and J 11 bases, with 16 bases left between them. The CDR3 is 14 residues long. The CDR3 region has the DNA TGTGCCAGCTCACCACCTAGCACTACCGGAGGGGCTTTCTTT. It specifies CASSPPSTTGGAFF.

In its sample, this clonotype was seen many times. This sequence joins TRBV6-1 and TRBJ2-7; tentatively, D is TRBD2 (6 bases). Trimming removed 2 bases from V and 1 base from J, with 15 bases in between. This CDR3 comprises 16 residues. Germline CDR1 MNHNS, CDR2 SASEGT. CDR3 amino acids: CASSEWGSSGSYEQYF. The CDR3 DNA follows: TGTGCCAGCAGTGAATGGGGAAGTAGCGGATCCTACGAGCAGTACTTC.

This clonotype was counted at least ten times. V is TRBV4-2 and J is TRBJ2-5; D not resolved. In germline, CDR1 is LGHNA, CDR2 YNFKEQ. V lost 2 bases and J 10 bases, leaving 14 bases between the germline ends. CDR3 length: 13 amino acids. CDR3: CASSQPPSKNQYF. The CDR3 coding sequence is TGTGCCAGCAGCCAACCACCCTCTAAGAACCAGTACTTC.

This clonotype was seen at least ten times. This chain uses TRBV28 with TRBJ2-6; D call uncertain. Germline CDR1 and CDR2: MDHEN and SYDVKM. This CDR3 spans 13 amino acids. The V end was cut by 6 bases, the J end by 2 bases, with 5 bases between. CDR3 DNA: TGTGCCAGCAGCCCTCCTGGGGCCAACGTCCTGACTTTC. Translation gives CASSPPGANVLTF.

This clonotype was observed many times. V gene TRBV5-6 combines with J gene TRBJ1-1; D is unresolved. The V gene's germline CDR1 is SGHDT and CDR2 YYEEEE. Trimming removed 6 bases from V and 1 base from J, with 10 bases in between. This CDR3 region has 13 residues. The CDR3 region is CASNLRANTEAFF. CDR3 bases: TGTGCCAGCAACCTTCGGGCGAACACTGAAGCTTTCTTT.

This clonotype was detected ten times or more. The chain is built from TRBV25-1 and TRBJ1-5; D is undetermined. Germline assignment: CDR1 MGHDK and CDR2 SYGVNS. This CDR3 contains 17 residues. Deletions cut 4 bases from V and 0 bases from J, with 16 bases between. The CDR3 here is CASSAQTSVDSNQPQHF. CDR3 nucleotides: TGTGCCAGCAGTGCGCAGACAAGCGTAGATAGCAATCAGCCCCAGCATTTT.

This clonotype was detected many times. The chain joins TRBV15 to TRBJ1-5; D gene uncertain. The CDR3 loop spans 13 amino acids. CDR1 is LNHNV, CDR2 YYDKDF, per germline (reference sequence). Deletions cut 0 bases from V and 4 bases from J, with 4 bases between. CDR3 sequence: CATSREPNQPQHF. In DNA form, the CDR3 reads TGTGCCACCAGCAGAGAGCCGAATCAGCCCCAGCATTTT.

The chain has TRBV7-3 and TRBJ2-7; 13 nucleotides line up with TRBD2. J was trimmed by 8 bases and V by 3 bases; bases with no gene match: 7. There are 15 residues in the CDR3. Germline CDR1 reads SGHTA; CDR2 reads FQGTGA. CDR3 bases: TGTGCCAGCAGCTTTGGACTAGCGGGAGCCGCCAAGCAGTACTTC. This codes for CASSFGLAGAAKQYF.

This clonotype has ten or more counts. The V gene is TRBV6-2 or TRBV6-3, the J gene TRBJ2-7, with 7 nucleotides matching TRBD1. Germline lookup yields CDR1 MNHEY and CDR2 SVGEGT. J gave up 0 bases and V 6 bases, and 14 bases lay outside the gene matches. This CDR3 is built from 17 residues. CDR3 in amino acids: CASRAIRLQGSSYEQYF. CDR3 DNA sequence: TGTGCCAGCAGAGCGATTCGGCTACAGGGGAGCTCCTACGAGCAGTACTTC.

The genes are TRBV24-1 and TRBJ1-1; 8 positions agree with TRBD1. The J segment lost 4 bases and the V segment lost 3 bases, leaving 3 bases of the junction unmatched. CDR3 length: 14 residues. Per the germline V gene, CDR1 is KGHDR and CDR2 is SFDVKD. DNA of the CDR3: TGTGCCACCAGTGATCCAGGGGGCGGCACTGAAGCTTTCTTT. Protein sequence: CATSDPGGGTEAFF.

This clonotype appeared many times. This rearrangement joins TRBV12-3 or TRBV12-4 to TRBJ1-5, with D maybe TRBD1 (6 bases). Trimming pared 6 bases from V and 1 base from J, leaving 10 bases between. The CDR3 totals 14 residues. CDR3 sequence: CASRKTGSNQPQHF. CDR3 coding DNA: TGTGCCAGCAGAAAGACAGGCAGCAATCAGCCCCAGCATTTT.

This clonotype was recorded at least ten times. The chain links TRBV5-1 to TRBJ2-7, with TRBD2 identical over 8 bases. Trimming removed 0 bases from V and 3 bases from J; junction bases left unmatched: 5. This CDR3 has 15 residues. The germline CDR1 and CDR2 sequences are SGHRS and YFSETQ. CDR3 region: CASSLVSLAGYEQYF. CDR3 coding DNA: TGCGCCAGCAGCTTGGTGTCGCTAGCGGGCTACGAGCAGTACTTC.

The chain joins TRBV25-1 to TRBJ2-7, with 9 bases identical to TRBD1. With V trimmed by 3 bases and J by 5 bases, 8 bases remained unmatched. Germline CDR1 MGHDK, CDR2 SYGVNS. The CDR3 sequence is 15 residues long. The CDR3: CASSEQTGGVNEQYF. DNA for the CDR3: TGTGCCAGCAGTGAGCAGACAGGGGGGGTCAACGAGCAGTACTTC.

The chain recombines TRBV7-3 with TRBJ2-5; TRBD2 matches 11 bases. The CDR3 loop spans 18 amino acids. The germline CDR1 and CDR2 sequences are SGHTA and FQGTGA. The V gene end was trimmed by 0 bases and the J gene end by 5 bases; junction bases not matched to a gene: 11. This CDR3 is CASSLTGLAGGLAETQYF. The CDR3 nucleotides are TGTGCCAGCAGCTTAACTGGTCTAGCGGGAGGACTTGCGGAGACCCAGTACTTC.

This clonotype was found a few times. The chain has TRBV25-1 and TRBJ1-1, with D perhaps TRBD1 (6 bases). Per the germline V gene, CDR1 is MGHDK and CDR2 is SYGVNS. This CDR3 is 15 amino acids long. Trimming left V 9 bases short and J 4 bases short, with 21 bases between. CDR3 in amino acids: CASSPGTKSITEAFF. CDR3 bases: TGTGCCAGTAGTCCCGGGACAAAATCAATCACTGAAGCTTTCTTT.

The rearrangement uses TRBV20-1 and TRBJ2-7, with D perhaps matching TRBD2 (5 bases). V was pared by 6 bases and J by 1 base, with 16 bases between. Germline-derived CDR1 and CDR2 are DFQATT and SNEGSKA (reference sequence). There are 14 residues in the CDR3. The CDR3 DNA sequence: TGCAGTGCCGCCCCGTACGAGCGGTCCTACGAGCAGTACTTC. This encodes CSAAPYERSYEQYF.

The rearrangement links TRBV5-1 to TRBJ2-4, with 9 nucleotides matching TRBD1. V was clipped by 3 bases and J by 7 bases; unmatched bases: 8. Germline values: CDR1 SGHRS, CDR2 YFSETQ. The CDR3 contains 15 residues. CDR3 DNA: TGCGCCAGCAGCTGGGGACAGGGAGGGTTGAACATTCAGTACTTC. It translates to CASSWGQGGLNIQYF.

The chain links TRBV18 to TRBJ1-4, with unresolved D. The CDR3 covers 14 residues. V dropped 0 bases and J dropped 7 bases, with 9 bases sitting between them. Germline CDR1 KGHSH, CDR2 LQKENI. The CDR3 sequence is CASSPPGSREKLFF. The CDR3, as DNA: TGTGCCAGCTCACCACCGGGTTCCCGTGAAAAACTGTTTTTT.

In its sample, this clonotype was seen many times. A single base separates this from a much larger clone, so it may be a read error. Without the conserved terminal phenylalanine or tryptophan, this CDR3 likely stems from a read error. The J gene is TRBJ1-1, the V gene TRBV12-3 or TRBV12-4; D not resolved. V lost 4 bases and J 0 bases, leaving 6 bases between the germline ends. The CDR3 loop spans 13 amino acids. The CDR3 sequence is CASSYSMNTEAFL. The CDR3 bases are TGTGCCAGCAGTTACAGCATGAACACTGAAGCTTTCCTT.

This clonotype was recorded at least ten times. The V and J genes are TRBV18 and TRBJ2-7, with 8 bases fitting TRBD1. This CDR3 has 15 amino acids. Trimming cost V 8 bases and J 1 base; bases outside gene matches: 10. Germline V gene sequence: CDR1 KGHSH, CDR2 LQKENI. This CDR3 is CASSPGQGLSYEQYF. CDR3 bases: TGTGCCAGCAGCCCCGGACAGGGCTTATCCTACGAGCAGTACTTC.

This chain links TRBV11-2 with TRBJ2-2; 7 nucleotides line up with TRBD2. The germline V gene encodes CDR1 SGHAT and CDR2 FQNNGV. The CDR3 sequence is 16 residues long. V gave up 6 bases and J gave up 6 bases; unmatched junction bases: 13. The DNA for the CDR3 is TGTGCCAGCAGTCTCGGCGGGAGTTGGACCCCCGGGGAGCTGTTTTTT. Protein sequence: CASSLGGSWTPGELFF. Full variable domain (missing parts from reference TRBV11-2 and TRBJ2-2): EAGVAQSPRYKIIEKRQSVAFWCNPISGHATLYWYQQILGQGPKLLIQFQNNGVVDDSQLPKDRFSAERLKGVDSTLKIQPAKLEDSAVYLCASSLGGSWTPGELFFGEGSRLTVL.

The rearrangement links TRBV4-2 to TRBJ1-1; D possibly corresponds to TRBD1 (5 bases). In germline, CDR1 is LGHNA, CDR2 YNFKEQ. The CDR3 is made up of 16 amino acids. V was clipped by 4 bases and J by 1 base, with 16 bases between them. In DNA, the CDR3 is TGTGCCAGCAGCCCGGGACCCGGGACGGAGAACACTGAAGCTTTCTTT. Amino acids: CASSPGPGTENTEAFF.

This clonotype has ten or more counts. The chain joins TRBV7-2 to TRBJ1-5; 7 bases are shared with TRBD1. This CDR3 is 14 amino acids long. Germline CDR1 and CDR2: SGHTA and FQGNSA. The ends lost 5 bases at V and 7 bases at J; junction bases unmatched: 8. As DNA, the CDR3 is TGTGCCAGCAGCATAGACAGGGAGGGACAGCCCCAGCATTTT. This gives the protein CASSIDREGQPQHF.